The 19 T cell receptor beta chains in this list originate from one sample, sequenced in a study of response to subunit inactivated influenza vaccine. TCRdb reprocessed the RT-PCR reads via MiXCR and lists one record per CDR3 protein. The sample has more than 550,000 distinct CDR3 sequences; about 11% are singletons. A further study also used this sample, focusing on T cells expressing NK-cell markers. That report adds: Template switching by 5'RACE with UMIs generated the TCR beta cDNA.

The source material was PBMCs from blood, sampled on the day of vaccination. All receptors come from a man aged 45-65 years who received an inactivated influenza vaccine.

There are many counts of this clonotype. The V call is TRBV27, the J call TRBJ2-4, with D possibly TRBD2 on 6 matching bases. This CDR3 is 16 amino acids long. The germline V and J ends were trimmed by 5 bases and 0 bases, with 14 bases remaining between them. Germline values: CDR1 MNHEY, CDR2 SMNVEV (reference sequence). The CDR3 sequence: CASSPQLARAKNIQYF. CDR3 sequence (DNA): TGTGCCAGCAGTCCCCAGCTAGCGCGAGCCAAAAACATTCAGTACTTC.

Note on this clonotype: This could be a read error, since a much larger clone is one nucleotide away. The chain employs TRBV6-5 and TRBJ2-2; D is possibly TRBD1 (5 bases). This CDR3 is built from 12 residues. CDR1 and CDR2 (germline): MNHEY, SVGAGI. This CDR3 reads CVSRVETGELFF. The CDR3 coding sequence is TGTGTCAGCAGGGTGGAAACCGGGGAGCTGTTTTTT.

In this sample, this clonotype turned up a few times. The V gene is TRBV29-1, the J gene TRBJ2-7; 7 bases are a match to TRBD1. With 7 bases clipped from V and 5 bases from J, the junction kept 8 bases outside the gene matches. This CDR3 comprises 12 residues. CDR1 is SQVTM and CDR2 is ANQGSEA in the germline V gene. Here the CDR3 reads CSGATGSNEQYF. The CDR3 DNA reads as TGCAGCGGGGCGACAGGGTCCAACGAGCAGTACTTC.

The chain recombines TRBV20-1 with TRBJ1-3; 10 nucleotides agree with TRBD1. V lost 6 bases and J lost 2; bases outside the gene matches: 10. CDR3 length equals 16 residues. Germline CDR1 and CDR2: DFQATT and SNEGSKA (reference sequence). CDR3 coding DNA: TGCAGTGCCTTCGGGACAGGGGCAAAGGCTGGAAACACCATATATTTT. Protein sequence: CSAFGTGAKAGNTIYF.

In DNA, the CDR3 is TGCAGTGCTAGAGAGAGGGGGAGACCTTACGAGCAGTACTTC. Its protein is CSARERGRPYEQYF. The gene calls are TRBV20-1 and TRBJ2-7; D is perhaps TRBD1 (6 bases). The CDR3 consists of 14 residues. The V and J ends lost 0 bases and 4 bases respectively, with 13 bases between them. CDR1 DFQATT and CDR2 SNEGSKA come from the germline V gene (reference sequence).

This chain connects TRBV5-5 to TRBJ2-7; D perhaps matches TRBD2 (6 bases). CDR1 and CDR2 (germline): SGHKS, YYEKEE (reference sequence). The CDR3 loop spans 16 amino acids. V lost 4 bases and J lost 2, with 19 bases in between. The CDR3 sequence is CASSRLGGDGAYEQYF. The CDR3 region has the DNA TGTGCCAGCAGCAGGCTGGGGGGTGACGGAGCCTACGAGCAGTACTTC. The full variable domain, its missing parts supplied by reference TRBV5-5 and TRBJ2-7, is DAGVTQSPTHLIKTRGQQVTLRCSPISGHKSVSWYQQVLGQGPQFIFQYYEKEERGRGNFPDRFSARQFPNYSSELNVNALLLGDSALYLCASSRLGGDGAYEQYFGPGTRLTVT.

This sequence joins TRBV12-3 or TRBV12-4 and TRBJ2-7; 10 bases are shared with TRBD2. The length of the CDR3 is 15 residues. With V trimmed by 1 base and J by 6 bases, 6 bases remained unmatched. CDR3 sequence reads: CASSLGSGGAGEQYF. The CDR3 region has the DNA TGTGCCAGCAGTTTAGGGAGCGGGGGGGCCGGCGAGCAGTACTTC.

The J gene is TRBJ2-1, the V gene TRBV7-2; no clear D gene. This CDR3 spans 12 amino acids. Trimming left V 6 bases short and J 3 bases short, with 6 bases between. Germline V gene data show CDR1 as SGHTA and CDR2 as FQGNSA. For the CDR3, the DNA is TGTGCCAGCAGATCAGTCTACAATGAGCAGTTCTTC. Its translation: CASRSVYNEQFF. The full variable domain, its missing parts supplied by reference TRBV7-2 and TRBJ2-1, is GAGVSQSPSNKVTEKGKDVELRCDPISGHTALYWYRQSLGQGLEFLIYFQGNSAPDKSGLPSDRFSAERTGGSVSTLTIQRTQQEDSAVYLCASRSVYNEQFFGPGTRLTVL.

The rearrangement uses TRBV7-2 and TRBJ2-5, with 8 bases fitting TRBD2. Looked up from germline, CDR1 is SGHTA and CDR2 is FQGNSA. The CDR3 runs 15 residues. Unmatched junction bases numbered 7, after V lost 2 bases and J lost 5 bases. The DNA for the CDR3 is TGTGCCAGCAGCTTACGGCGGGGGGTAGTGGAGACCCAGTACTTC. Its protein product is CASSLRRGVVETQYF.

This clonotype was seen once. A much larger clonotype is one base distant, so this may be a read error. The V call is TRBV27, the J call TRBJ2-3; either TRBD1 or TRBD2 may fit D (5 bases each). The germline V gene encodes CDR1 MNHEY and CDR2 SMNVEV (reference sequence). The CDR3 loop spans 15 amino acids. Trimming took off 5 bases at V and 4 bases at J, with 16 bases between the two ends. The CDR3 loop is CASSLRERGSDTQYF. The CDR3 nucleotides are TGTGCCAGCAGTCTCAGGGAACGGGGCTCAGATACGCAGTATTTT.

This clonotype has only a few counts. The genes are TRBV12-3 or TRBV12-4 and TRBJ1-1; D gene ambiguous. The CDR3 loop spans 13 amino acids. V lost 4 bases, J lost 1 base, and 7 bases lay in between. The DNA of the CDR3 is TGTGCCAGCAGTTCAGCACAGAACACTGAAGCTTTCTTT. Its protein product is CASSSAQNTEAFF.

The chain couples TRBV20-1 to TRBJ2-3, with D perhaps being TRBD1 or TRBD2 (5 bases each). V was clipped by 0 bases and J by 0 bases, with 19 bases between them. The germline V gene has CDR1 DFQATT and CDR2 SNEGSKA (reference sequence). This CDR3 contains 18 residues. DNA of the CDR3: TGCAGTGCTAGAGATCATTGGGGGAGCACTACTAGCACAGATACGCAGTATTTT. It encodes CSARDHWGSTTSTDTQYF.

This clonotype was detected only a few times. This chain uses TRBV12-3 or TRBV12-4 with TRBJ2-6; D not resolved. This CDR3 has 17 residues. Trimming took 0 bases from V and 0 from J, leaving 9 bases between them. This CDR3 reads CASSLAGQLSGANVLTF. For the CDR3, the DNA is TGTGCCAGCAGTTTAGCGGGCCAGCTCTCTGGGGCCAACGTCCTGACTTTC.

This clonotype has only a few counts. V usage is TRBV25-1 and J usage is TRBJ1-6; 7 nucleotides align to TRBD1. Germline V gives CDR1 MGHDK, CDR2 SYGVNS. V lost 6 bases, J lost 7 bases, and 12 bases stayed unmatched. This CDR3 has 16 residues. The CDR3 here is CASRRTSSGGNSPLHF. CDR3 bases: TGTGCCAGCAGGAGGACATCGTCAGGGGGGAATTCACCCCTCCACTTT.

This clonotype was seen many times. V and J are TRBV6-5 and TRBJ1-1, with D unresolved. The CDR3 is 13 residues long. The V gene lost 2 bases and the J gene lost 0 bases, with 4 bases spanning the gap. The V gene's germline CDR1 is MNHEY and CDR2 SVGAGI. The CDR3 region has the DNA TGTGCCAGCAGTTACCGGGTGAACACTGAAGCTTTCTTT. Protein sequence: CASSYRVNTEAFF.

The chain has TRBV11-1 and TRBJ2-1; 10 bases agree with TRBD2. The length of the CDR3 is 15 residues. J gave up 8 bases and V 6 bases, and 10 bases lay outside the gene matches. The germline gives CDR1 SGHAT, CDR2 FQDESV (reference sequence). The chain's CDR3 is CASRLKREGLDEQFF. The CDR3 nucleotides are TGTGCCAGCAGATTAAAGCGGGAGGGCCTCGATGAGCAGTTCTTC.

The genes are TRBV5-1 and TRBJ1-5; 7 bases agree with TRBD1. Trimming at V came to 0 bases and at J to 3 bases, leaving 6 bases not matched to a gene. Germline V gene data show CDR1 as SGHRS and CDR2 as YFSETQ. The CDR3 extends over 16 amino acids. The chain's CDR3 is CASSLEGRGNNQPQHF. The CDR3 bases are TGCGCCAGCAGCTTGGAGGGCAGGGGGAACAATCAGCCCCAGCATTTT.

This clonotype turned up a few times. The V and J genes are TRBV5-1 and TRBJ2-3, with 7 bases aligning to TRBD1. Trimming removed 3 bases from V and 4 bases from J; junction bases left unmatched: 11. The CDR3 is made up of 16 amino acids. Germline-derived CDR1 and CDR2 are SGHRS and YFSETQ. For the CDR3, the DNA is TGCGCCAGCAGCTCGACCGGGACGCAGGGGGCAGATACGCAGTATTTT. As protein: CASSSTGTQGADTQYF. Full variable domain (remainder filled in from reference TRBV5-1 and TRBJ2-3): KAGVTQTPRYLIKTRGQQVTLSCSPISGHRSVSWYQQTPGQGLQFLFEYFSETQRNKGNFPGRFSGRQFSNSRSEMNVSTLELGDSALYLCASSSTGTQGADTQYFGPGTRLTVL.

This clonotype was observed a handful of times. The chain uses TRBV6-2 or TRBV6-3 and TRBJ2-1, with a possible D match to TRBD1 (6 bases). The CDR3 totals 19 residues. V gave up 8 bases and J gave up 3 bases, with 29 bases separating them. Germline CDR1 and CDR2: MNHEY and SVGEGT. The CDR3 is CASQTSNGQSGNYYNEQFF. The DNA of the CDR3 is TGTGCCAGCCAAACCTCCAACGGACAGTCGGGCAACTACTACAATGAGCAGTTCTTC.